Following are 14 T cell receptor beta chains from one sample sequenced in a study of PD-L1 blockade in urothelial cancer. Time point reported: pretreatment peripheral blood. Data came from immunoSEQ multiplex PCR; TCRdb stores just in-frame clones and leaves some out. The table records tens of thousands of clones, roughly 76% of them present only once. The material sequenced was PBMCs, taken around atezolizumab (anti-PD-L1) treatment. These receptors came from a man aged 70 or older with urothelial cancer.

The chain carries TRBV21-1 and TRBJ2-7; the table assigns TRBD2, which was not confirmed against the DNA. TRBV21-1 counts as a pseudogene. This CDR3 spans 16 amino acids. CDR3 residues: CASSKDWRLADYEQYF. The CDR3, as DNA: TGTGCCAGCAGCAAAGATTGGCGACTAGCGGACTACGAGCAGTACTTC.

The chain employs TRBV6-1 and TRBJ1-2; maybe TRBD1 (6 bases). Germline V gene sequence: CDR1 MNHNS, CDR2 SASEGT. The CDR3 runs 13 residues. The V gene lost 3 bases and the J gene lost 7 bases, with 12 bases spanning the gap. CDR3 bases: TGTGCCAGCAGTGAGCTCACAGGGTTTGGCTACACCTTC. It translates to CASSELTGFGYTF.

V is TRBV7-8 and J is TRBJ2-4; D is unclear. The CDR3 runs to 14 residues. V lost 5 bases and J lost 2, with 10 bases in between. Germline CDR1 is SGHVS and CDR2 is FQNEAQ. CDR3 protein: CASSPSGSKNIQYF. CDR3 sequence (DNA): TGTGCCAGCAGCCCCTCCGGGTCCAAAAACATTCAGTACTTC. Combining the CDR3 with reference TRBV7-8 and TRBJ2-4 gives the whole variable domain GAGVSQSPRYKVAKRGQDVALRCDPISGHVSLFWYQQALGQGPEFLTYFQNEAQLDKSGLPSDRFFAERPEGSVSTLKIQRTQQEDSAVYLCASSPSGSKNIQYFGAGTRLSVL.

V usage is TRBV25-1 and J usage is TRBJ1-2, with 9 nucleotides matching TRBD1. After removal of 1 base from V and 7 bases from J, the junction contained 10 bases not matched to a gene. Germline V gene lookup returns CDR1 MGHDK and CDR2 SYGVNS. The CDR3 covers 16 residues. Here the CDR3 reads CASSELSDRGHVGYTF. For the CDR3, the DNA is TGTGCCAGCAGTGAATTGTCGGACAGGGGACACGTTGGCTACACCTTC.

J is TRBJ1-2 and V is TRBV5-1; tentative D call: TRBD1 (5 bases). Trimming shortened V by 5 bases and J by 7 bases, and 9 bases separated the two germline ends. The germline V gene encodes CDR1 SGHRS and CDR2 YFSETQ. The length of the CDR3 is 11 residues. As DNA, the CDR3 is TGCGCCAGCAGTTCCGACAGTGGCTACACCTTC. Protein: CASSSDSGYTF. Variable domain in full (rest from reference TRBV5-1 and TRBJ1-2): KAGVTQTPRYLIKTRGQQVTLSCSPISGHRSVSWYQQTPGQGLQFLFEYFSETQRNKGNFPGRFSGRQFSNSRSEMNVSTLELGDSALYLCASSSDSGYTFGSGTRLTVV.

J is TRBJ2-1 and V is TRBV6-1, with 10 bases lining up with TRBD2. The junction had 6 bases not matched to a gene; V was cut back by 6 bases and J by 4 bases. The CDR3 contains 15 residues. The V gene's germline CDR1 is MNHNS and CDR2 SASEGT. The CDR3 nucleotides read TGTGCCAGCAGACAAGCGGGAGGGTTTTACAATGAGCAGTTCTTC. Protein: CASRQAGGFYNEQFF.

The CDR3 is CASSGGTSGSSYEQYF. The DNA for the CDR3 is TGTGCCAGTAGTGGCGGGACTAGCGGGAGTTCCTACGAGCAGTACTTC. The rearrangement joins TRBV19 to TRBJ2-7, with TRBD2 matching 14 bases. V was pared by 5 bases and J by 1 base, with 4 bases of the junction left unmatched. This CDR3 has 16 amino acids. Germline CDR1 is LNHDA and CDR2 is SQIVND (reference sequence).

This sequence joins TRBV5-6 and TRBJ1-4; no reliable D call. With 0 bases removed from V and 4 bases from J, the gap between germline ends came to 4 bases. Germline values: CDR1 SGHDT, CDR2 YYEEEE. The CDR3 is 13 residues long. DNA for the CDR3: TGTGCCAGCAGCTTGGAGCGTAATGAAAAACTGTTTTTT. It codes for CASSLERNEKLFF.

This clone was observed a few times. The CDR3 region has the DNA TGTGCCAGCAGACCCCTCCGGACAGGGAGGAGCGAGCAGTACTTC. It encodes CASRPLRTGRSEQYF. This chain links TRBV6-5 with TRBJ2-7, with 8 bases aligning to TRBD1. The CDR3 length is 15 residues. J was trimmed by 6 bases and V by 6 bases; bases with no gene match: 13. The germline CDR1 and CDR2 sequences are MNHEY and SVGAGI.

This clone was observed a few times. V is TRBV27 and J is TRBJ2-7; D is perhaps TRBD2 (5 bases). This CDR3 is built from 17 residues. The germline CDR1 and CDR2 sequences are MNHEY and SMNVEV (reference sequence). V lost 2 bases to trimming and J lost 2 bases, with 19 bases between them. The CDR3 sequence: CASSLDWATAGTYEQYF. CDR3 coding DNA: TGTGCCAGCAGTTTAGATTGGGCGACGGCGGGCACCTACGAGCAGTACTTC.

This chain uses TRBV6-1 with TRBJ1-1; TRBD1 agrees at 8 bases. Looked up from germline, CDR1 is MNHNS and CDR2 is SASEGT. The CDR3 spans 15 residues. V was pared by 5 bases and J by 1 base, with 6 bases of the junction left unmatched. The CDR3 loop is CASSPTGTGNTEAFF. DNA of the CDR3: TGTGCCAGCAGTCCTACAGGGACAGGGAACACTGAAGCTTTCTTT.

In its sample, this clone was seen a few times. The rearrangement links TRBV2 to TRBJ2-3; 11 nucleotides line up with TRBD2. The junction had 5 bases not matched to a gene; V was cut back by 3 bases and J by 3 bases. This CDR3 region has 16 residues. Per germline, CDR1 SNHLY and CDR2 FYNNEI. CDR3 sequence (DNA): TGTGCCAGCAGTGAGAAGGCTAGCGGGGGGACAGATACGCAGTATTTT. Its protein is CASSEKASGGTDTQYF.

The CDR3 is CASRLSPGELFF. Written as DNA, the CDR3 is TGTGCCAGCAGGTTGAGCCCCGGGGAGCTGTTTTTT. This chain uses TRBV5-6 with TRBJ2-2; unclear D gene. Germline V gene lookup returns CDR1 SGHDT and CDR2 YYEEEE. CDR3 length: 12 amino acids. The germline V and J ends were trimmed by 5 bases and 6 bases, with 8 bases remaining between them. Supplemented by reference TRBV5-6 and TRBJ2-2, the full variable domain reads DAGVTQSPTHLIKTRGQQVTLRCSPKSGHDTVSWYQQALGQGPQFIFQYYEEEERQRGNFPDRFSGHQFPNYSSELNVNALLLGDSALYLCASRLSPGELFFGEGSRLTVL.

This chain joins TRBV4-2 and TRBJ1-4; TRBD1 aligns across 9 bases. Looked up from germline, CDR1 is LGHNA and CDR2 is YNFKEQ. V lost 4 bases to trimming and J lost 6 bases; unmatched junction nucleotides: 3. This CDR3 comprises 14 residues. The CDR3 loop reads CASSPRDRDEKLFF. In DNA form, the CDR3 reads TGTGCCAGCAGCCCGAGGGACAGGGATGAAAAACTGTTTTTT.